The 30 T cell receptor beta chains reported below all come from one sample, sequenced in a study of vaccination and CD4 T cells after COVID-19. Their antigens remain unidentified. The Oncomine TCR Beta short-read assay was applied to DNA of cultured CD4+ T cells. The genomic DNA was obtained from cultured CD4+ T cells by extraction with the QIAamp micro DNA kit. TCRdb redid the calling of the PCR reads with MiXCR, one entry per CDR3 protein. Of some 10,000 distinct CDR3 sequences listed, 44% were seen once; the top ten hold 9.5% to 15%. Treatment: roughly nine-day PBMC culture with coronavirus spike peptide pools or control peptides (ViraFEST assay). Gathering of the CD4+ T cells, from the unexposed donor, took place before the COVID-19 pandemic (2011-2018). Sequences were obtained from CD4+ T cells from blood, cultured in vitro. The source is a human donor in good health.

The rearrangement joins TRBV7-2 to TRBJ2-1, with 10 bases fitting TRBD2. V lost 5 bases to trimming and J lost 4 bases; unmatched junction nucleotides: 5. CDR1 is SGHTA and CDR2 is FQGNSA in the germline V gene. This CDR3 has 15 amino acids. The CDR3 region is CASSQGTSEYNEQFF. DNA of the CDR3: TGTGCCAGCAGCCAAGGGACTAGCGAGTACAATGAGCAGTTCTTC.

This chain joins TRBV12-3 or TRBV12-4 and TRBJ1-5; D is unclear. Trimming removed 6 bases at V and 5 bases at J, with 17 bases between. The CDR3 is made up of 15 amino acids. CDR3: CASSTDSSHYQPQHF. CDR3 nucleotides: TGTGCCAGCAGCACGGACTCAAGTCATTATCAGCCCCAGCATTTT.

The V gene is TRBV28, the J gene TRBJ1-2; D ambiguous. The germline CDR1 and CDR2 sequences are MDHEN and SYDVKM. The V and J ends lost 7 bases and 4 bases respectively, with 13 bases between them. This CDR3 comprises 13 residues. The CDR3 region has the DNA TGTGCCAGCATCGGGATCTATGTCTATGGCTACACCTTC. Translating it yields CASIGIYVYGYTF.

The rearrangement links TRBV27 to TRBJ2-5; 9 bases fit TRBD1. The CDR3 has 15 amino acids. J lost 5 bases, V lost 5 bases, and 9 bases had no gene match. In germline, CDR1 is MNHEY, CDR2 SMNVEV (reference sequence). The CDR3 loop reads CASSPSGTGWETQYF. The CDR3 DNA follows: TGTGCCAGCAGTCCATCCGGGACAGGGTGGGAGACCCAGTACTTC.

This clonotype was counted once. The V gene is TRBV9, the J gene TRBJ2-1; TRBD1 agrees at 8 bases. Germline V gene data show CDR1 as SGDLS and CDR2 as YYNGEE. After removal of 3 bases from V and 4 bases from J, the junction contained 9 bases not matched to a gene. CDR3 size: 16 residues. The CDR3 coding sequence is TGTGCCAGCAGCGCCGCCAGGGACAGGAATTACAATGAGCAGTTCTTC. Protein sequence: CASSAARDRNYNEQFF.

V usage is TRBV2 and J usage is TRBJ2-3; no definite D call. The length of the CDR3 is 14 residues. Germline V gives CDR1 SNHLY, CDR2 FYNNEI. V dropped 5 bases and J dropped 2 bases, with 11 bases sitting between them. Here the CDR3 DNA reads TGTGCCAGCAGTCCGACTGGAATCACAGATACGCAGTATTTT. It encodes CASSPTGITDTQYF.

The rearrangement uses TRBV7-3 and TRBJ2-2; D gene unclear. There are 11 residues in the CDR3. From germline, CDR1 is SGHTA and CDR2 FQGTGA. V lost 7 bases and J 6 bases, leaving 6 bases between the germline ends. The CDR3 is CASTLSGELFF. For the CDR3, the DNA is TGTGCCAGCACCCTCTCCGGGGAGCTGTTTTTT. The complete variable domain, with remaining parts taken from reference TRBV7-3 and TRBJ2-2, reads GAGVSQTPSNKVTEKGKYVELRCDPISGHTALYWYRQSLGQGPEFLIYFQGTGAADDSGLPNDRFFAVRPEGSVSTLKIQRTERGDSAVYLCASTLSGELFFGEGSRLTVL.

The chain joins TRBV5-4 to TRBJ1-6; D is undetermined. The CDR3 totals 14 residues. V was pared by 4 bases and J by 3 bases, with 8 bases between. Germline loops: CDR1 SGHNT, CDR2 YYREEE (reference sequence). Here the CDR3 DNA reads TGTGCCAGCAGCGAAGGGATCTATAATTCACCCCTCCACTTT. Translation: CASSEGIYNSPLHF.

The J gene is TRBJ2-3, the V gene TRBV20-1; D call uncertain. This CDR3 comprises 11 residues. CDR1 is DFQATT and CDR2 is SNEGSKA in the germline V gene (reference sequence). V lost 5 bases, J lost 8 bases, and 11 bases lay in between. The CDR3 DNA reads as TGCAGTGCTGGTGAGCTGTTTACGCAGTATTTT. Protein sequence: CSAGELFTQYF.

This clonotype was recorded a few times. The chain recombines TRBV6-1 with TRBJ1-2; tentative D call: TRBD1 (5 bases). Deletions cut 5 bases from V and 5 bases from J, with 27 bases between. CDR1 and CDR2 from the germline V gene are MNHNS and SASEGT. This CDR3 comprises 18 residues. CDR3 sequence: CASSRLRGEVSSGYGYTF. CDR3 nucleotides: TGTGCCAGCAGTCGCCTTCGGGGGGAAGTTAGTTCCGGGTATGGCTACACCTTC.

The rearrangement links TRBV19 to TRBJ2-2; tentative D call: TRBD1 (7 bases). The V gene lost 6 bases and the J gene lost 3 bases, with 20 bases spanning the gap. This CDR3 region has 17 residues. Germline V lookup: CDR1 LNHDA, CDR2 SQIVND (reference sequence). The CDR3: CASSARQGLTDTGELFF. Here the CDR3 DNA reads TGTGCCAGTAGCGCTCGACAGGGACTTACGGACACCGGGGAGCTGTTTTTT.

To note about this clonotype: One junction end disagrees with the germline gene, perhaps due to a read error. The CDR3 region is CASSLAREEHRGAVF. In DNA form, the CDR3 reads TGTGCCAGCAGTTTAGCCAGGGAGGAACACCGGGGAGCTGTTTTT. This chain links TRBV27 with TRBJ2-2, with D possibly being TRBD2 (6 bases). The germline V gene encodes CDR1 MNHEY and CDR2 SMNVEV (reference sequence). There are 15 residues in the CDR3.

The CDR3 reads CATNNQGSPRSTDTQYF. In nucleotides, the CDR3 is TGTGCCACCAACAACCAGGGTTCACCACGTTCCACAGATACGCAGTATTTT. This chain joins TRBV15 and TRBJ2-3; TRBD1 might be the D (5 bases). Trimming shortened V by 7 bases and J by 2 bases, and 22 bases separated the two germline ends. Germline V CDR1 and CDR2: LNHNV, YYDKDF (reference sequence). The CDR3 runs to 17 residues.

This clonotype was detected only once. The rearrangement joins TRBV20-1 to TRBJ2-7; 10 nucleotides line up with TRBD1. The CDR3 length is 13 residues. Germline V gene lookup returns CDR1 DFQATT and CDR2 SNEGSKA (reference sequence). The junction had 5 bases not matched to a gene; V was cut back by 6 bases and J by 3 bases. CDR3 DNA sequence: TGCAGTGCCCCGGGGACAGGGGACTACGAGCAGTACTTC. The encoded protein is CSAPGTGDYEQYF.

In its sample, this clonotype was seen a few times. V is TRBV6-5 and J is TRBJ1-1, with D possibly being TRBD1 (6 bases). The CDR3 has 13 amino acids. V dropped 1 base and J dropped 4 bases, with 7 bases sitting between them. Germline loops: CDR1 MNHEY, CDR2 SVGAGI. The CDR3 is CASSYFRGTEAFF. DNA of the CDR3: TGTGCCAGCAGTTACTTCAGGGGCACTGAAGCTTTCTTT.

This chain connects TRBV6-1 to TRBJ1-2; no firm D call. The CDR3 has 12 residues. The germline V and J ends were trimmed by 1 base and 4 bases, with 4 bases remaining between them. The germline V gene encodes CDR1 MNHNS and CDR2 SASEGT. CDR3 sequence reads: CASSEVLYGYTF. In DNA, the CDR3 is TGTGCCAGCAGTGAAGTCCTCTATGGCTACACCTTC.

The chain carries TRBV5-1 and TRBJ2-5; unclear D gene. V was pared by 2 bases and J by 4 bases, with 15 bases between. The CDR3 spans 15 residues. Per germline, CDR1 SGHRS and CDR2 YFSETQ. The CDR3 DNA reads as TGCGCCAGCAGCTTATCCGGAGTGGTAGGAGAGACCCAGTACTTC. Its protein product is CASSLSGVVGETQYF. Drawing the rest from reference TRBV5-1 and TRBJ2-5, the complete variable domain is KAGVTQTPRYLIKTRGQQVTLSCSPISGHRSVSWYQQTPGQGLQFLFEYFSETQRNKGNFPGRFSGRQFSNSRSEMNVSTLELGDSALYLCASSLSGVVGETQYFGPGTRLLVL.

This clonotype was seen a handful of times. The chain links TRBV6-2 or TRBV6-3 to TRBJ2-2; D might be TRBD2 (6 bases). Trimming cost V 0 bases and J 7 bases, with 15 bases left between them. The CDR3 runs to 16 residues. Germline CDR1 is MNHEY and CDR2 is SVGEGT. In DNA form, the CDR3 reads TGTGCCAGCAGTTACTCGGGAGGTACCAGGATCGGGGAGCTGTTTTTT. It codes for CASSYSGGTRIGELFF.

This chain joins TRBV19 and TRBJ2-6; D call uncertain. Germline V gives CDR1 LNHDA, CDR2 SQIVND (reference sequence). The CDR3 is made up of 19 amino acids. Deletions cut 1 base from V and 0 bases from J, with 16 bases between. The CDR3 protein is CASSIVRQVLFSGANVLTF. DNA of the CDR3: TGTGCCAGTAGTATAGTGCGGCAGGTCCTCTTCTCTGGGGCCAACGTCCTGACTTTC.

Here the CDR3 DNA reads TGTGCCAGCAGCCCCTCCCTTCAGGGAGATACGCAGTATTTT. This gives the protein CASSPSLQGDTQYF. The chain recombines TRBV7-2 with TRBJ2-3; D may be TRBD1 (5 bases). The V and J ends lost 5 bases and 5 bases respectively, with 14 bases between them. The CDR3 runs 14 residues. The germline V gene has CDR1 SGHTA and CDR2 FQGNSA.

Sample share makes this clonotype large. The V and J genes are TRBV7-3 and TRBJ1-1, with TRBD1 matching 7 bases. The CDR3 sequence is 13 residues long. From germline, CDR1 is SGHTA and CDR2 FQGTGA. Trimming at V came to 1 base and at J to 7 bases, leaving 3 bases not matched to a gene. CDR3 nucleotides: TGTGCCAGCAGCTTAAGCCGGGACAGTGAAGCTTTCTTT. It translates to CASSLSRDSEAFF.

The chain couples TRBV20-1 to TRBJ1-2; D is uncertain. The CDR3 is 12 residues long. The germline V and J ends were trimmed by 5 bases and 2 bases, with 9 bases remaining between them. CDR1 and CDR2 (germline): DFQATT, SNEGSKA (reference sequence). The CDR3: CSAPPPNYGYTF. As DNA, the CDR3 is TGCAGTGCTCCCCCCCCCAACTATGGCTACACCTTC.

The chain recombines TRBV6-1 with TRBJ2-7; D unclear. CDR3 length: 13 residues. Germline CDR1 MNHNS, CDR2 SASEGT. The V and J ends lost 4 bases and 7 bases respectively, with 14 bases between them. The CDR3 bases are TGTGCCAGCAGTGTCGGGCTACCTCGGGAGCAGTACTTC. This translates into CASSVGLPREQYF.

This chain uses TRBV19 with TRBJ1-2; tentative D call: TRBD1 (5 bases). This CDR3 has 14 residues. Germline CDR1 and CDR2: LNHDA and SQIVND (reference sequence). V was cut by 0 bases and J by 7 bases, with 12 bases left in between. This chain's CDR3 is CASSIEDTGGGYTF. Here the CDR3 DNA reads TGTGCCAGTAGTATAGAGGACACGGGTGGTGGCTACACCTTC.

The chain employs TRBV20-1 and TRBJ2-1, with 12 bases matching TRBD2. The CDR3 is made up of 17 amino acids. Unmatched junction bases numbered 6, after V lost 3 bases and J lost 0 bases. Per germline, CDR1 DFQATT and CDR2 SNEGSKA (reference sequence). The chain's CDR3 is CSARTSGSASSYNEQFF. The CDR3 DNA reads as TGCAGTGCTAGGACTAGCGGGAGCGCCAGCTCCTACAATGAGCAGTTCTTC.

A few counts support this clonotype. The V and J genes are TRBV7-9 and TRBJ2-7; 10 bases align to TRBD1. The CDR3 is 16 residues long. The V segment lost 6 bases and the J segment 5 bases; nucleotides outside the gene matches: 13. Germline V gene lookup returns CDR1 SEHNR and CDR2 FQNEAQ (reference sequence). The CDR3 sequence: CASSFPLGTGVHEQYF. The CDR3 bases are TGTGCCAGCAGTTTTCCCCTCGGGACAGGGGTACACGAGCAGTACTTC.

This clonotype was recorded a few times. The J gene is TRBJ1-2, the V gene TRBV12-3 or TRBV12-4; D is unresolved. The CDR3 consists of 13 residues. The V and J ends lost 6 bases and 4 bases respectively, with 12 bases between them. Here the CDR3 reads CASSPTGSYGYTF. In DNA form, the CDR3 reads TGTGCCAGCAGCCCGACGGGAAGCTATGGCTACACCTTC.

This clonotype was counted between two and nine times. This sequence joins TRBV29-1 and TRBJ2-2, with D perhaps matching TRBD1 (5 bases). Trimming removed 5 bases at V and 7 bases at J, with 11 bases between. Germline-derived CDR1 and CDR2 are SQVTM and ANQGSEA. This CDR3 contains 12 residues. The CDR3 DNA sequence: TGCAGCGTTAGACAGAACGGCGGGGAGCTGTTTTTT. Translated: CSVRQNGGELFF.

There are a few counts of this clonotype. The genes are TRBV5-4 and TRBJ2-5; weak D call: TRBD1 (6 bases). CDR3 size: 15 residues. Per germline, CDR1 SGHNT and CDR2 YYREEE (reference sequence). The ends were cut back, 4 bases at V and 0 bases at J, with 13 bases in the middle. The DNA for the CDR3 is TGTGCCAGCAGCCGACAGGAAGATTACCAAGAGACCCAGTACTTC. It specifies CASSRQEDYQETQYF.

V is TRBV7-3 and J is TRBJ2-5; 8 nucleotides line up with TRBD2. The CDR3 runs 15 residues. Looked up from germline, CDR1 is SGHTA and CDR2 is FQGTGA. Trimming removed 5 bases from V and 5 bases from J; junction bases left unmatched: 10. CDR3 loop: CASSQVSGSRETQYF. The CDR3 bases are TGTGCCAGCAGCCAAGTGAGCGGGAGTCGGGAGACCCAGTACTTC. Based on the CDR3 plus reference TRBV7-3 and TRBJ2-5, the full variable domain is GAGVSQTPSNKVTEKGKYVELRCDPISGHTALYWYRQSLGQGPEFLIYFQGTGAADDSGLPNDRFFAVRPEGSVSTLKIQRTERGDSAVYLCASSQVSGSRETQYFGPGTRLLVL.